These 4 T cell receptor beta chains were all obtained from the same sample, sequenced in a study of ipilimumab plus nivolumab after autologous stem cell transplantation. The repertoire was sequenced with immunoSEQ multiplex PCR; TCRdb's copy has only in-frame clones and lacks some. The sample yields under 30,000 clones, more than 70% seen once. Here the sequenced sample was PBMCs, taken in a trial of ipilimumab plus nivolumab as post-transplant consolidation. These receptors all come from a male donor with diffuse large B-cell lymphoma.

The chain uses TRBV9 and TRBJ2-3, with D possibly matching TRBD2 (5 bases). Trimming took off 5 bases at V and 5 bases at J, with 6 bases between the two ends. CDR3 length equals 11 residues. Germline V gene lookup returns CDR1 SGDLS and CDR2 YYNGEE. The DNA for the CDR3 is TGTGCCAGCAGGGGAGAAGATACGCAGTATTTT. This codes for CASRGEDTQYF.

The J gene is TRBJ1-4, the V gene TRBV6-1; tentative D call: TRBD1 (5 bases). The CDR3 extends over 16 amino acids. Deletions cut 3 bases from V and 7 bases from J, with 18 bases between. The germline gives CDR1 MNHNS, CDR2 SASEGT. CDR3 residues: CASSDPAGEGGEKLFF. CDR3 nucleotides: TGTGCCAGCAGTGACCCTGCGGGGGAGGGCGGTGAAAAACTGTTTTTT.

V and J are TRBV11-2 and TRBJ2-2; no reliable D call. CDR1 is SGHAT, CDR2 FQNNGV, per germline. The CDR3 spans 14 residues. The V gene lost 2 bases and the J gene lost 4 bases, with 8 bases spanning the gap. CDR3 DNA sequence: TGTGCCAGCAGCTTATCCAGAGCCACCGGGGAGCTGTTTTTT. Translation: CASSLSRATGELFF. The entire variable domain, with the rest obtained from reference TRBV11-2 and TRBJ2-2, is as follows: EAGVAQSPRYKIIEKRQSVAFWCNPISGHATLYWYQQILGQGPKLLIQFQNNGVVDDSQLPKDRFSAERLKGVDSTLKIQPAKLEDSAVYLCASSLSRATGELFFGEGSRLTVL.

CDR3 loop: CASSANTEAFF. DNA for the CDR3: TGTGCCAGCTCAGCGAACACTGAAGCTTTCTTT. The chain recombines TRBV18 with TRBJ1-1, with unresolved D. Between the trimmed V and J ends, which lost 5 bases and 1 base, there was a span of 2 bases. The CDR3 spans 11 residues. Germline values: CDR1 KGHSH, CDR2 LQKENI. Variable domain in full (rest from reference TRBV18 and TRBJ1-1): NAGVMQNPRHLVRRRGQEARLRCSPMKGHSHVYWYRQLPEEGLKFMVYLQKENIIDESGMPKERFSAEFPKEGPSILRIQQVVRGDSAAYFCASSANTEAFFGQGTRLTVV.